The next 10 T cell receptor beta chains were all read from a single sample in a study of T cells in Graves' hyperthyroidism and ophthalmopathy. Regions amplified from RNA transcripts were the TCR beta CDR3 regions. A set of HTBI primers served as the primers for a first-round RT-PCR of the TCR CDR3. TCRdb re-called the multiplex PCR reads with MiXCR, one entry per CDR3 protein. The sample lists a few hundred thousand distinct CDR3 sequences, 18% occurring once. Source material: blood. The source is a woman in her fifties or sixties with Graves' hyperthyroidism.

In its sample, this clonotype was seen many times. The rearrangement links TRBV5-1 to TRBJ1-1; a weak D match, TRBD1 (6 bases). V lost 2 bases, J lost 9 bases, and 8 bases lay in between. The CDR3 covers 11 residues. Germline CDR1 SGHRS, CDR2 YFSETQ. CDR3 region: CASSFGGQAFF. CDR3 nucleotide sequence: TGCGCCAGCAGCTTCGGGGGGCAAGCTTTCTTT.

This clonotype occurred once. This chain uses TRBV24-1 with TRBJ2-7, with TRBD1 identical over 10 bases. Trimming cost V 5 bases and J 6 bases; bases outside gene matches: 3. Germline V lookup: CDR1 KGHDR, CDR2 SFDVKD. The CDR3 covers 13 residues. CDR3 region: CATSGGQGSEQYF. In DNA, the CDR3 is TGTGCCACCAGTGGGGGACAGGGGAGCGAGCAGTACTTC.

The rearrangement joins TRBV29-1 to TRBJ1-2, with D tentatively TRBD1 (6 bases). Germline CDR1 reads SQVTM; CDR2 reads ANQGSEA. With 1 base removed from V and 5 bases from J, the gap between germline ends came to 14 bases. The CDR3 loop spans 14 amino acids. CDR3 protein: CSVEAEQGSYGYTF. In nucleotides, the CDR3 is TGCAGCGTTGAAGCGGAACAGGGTAGTTATGGCTACACCTTC. The full variable domain, in which reference TRBV29-1 and TRBJ1-2 provide the parts outside the CDR3, is SAVISQKPSRDICQRGTSLTIQCQVDSQVTMMFWYRQQPGQSLTLIATANQGSEATYESGFVIDKFPISRPNLTFSTLTVSNMSPEDSSIYLCSVEAEQGSYGYTFGSGTRLTVV.

This clonotype was detected only a few times. V gene TRBV5-1 combines with J gene TRBJ2-3; D may correspond to TRBD1 or TRBD2 (5 bases each). CDR1 and CDR2 from the germline V gene are SGHRS and YFSETQ. This CDR3 contains 16 residues. The V end was cut by 3 bases, the J end by 1 base, with 15 bases between. The DNA for the CDR3 is TGCGCCAGCAGCTCTGGGGTGGGACCGCGCACAGATACGCAGTATTTT. Amino acids: CASSSGVGPRTDTQYF.

The chain employs TRBV10-3 and TRBJ1-1; 11 bases map to TRBD1. J gave up 6 bases and V 3 bases, and 3 bases lay outside the gene matches. The CDR3 spans 14 residues. CDR1 and CDR2 from the germline V gene are ENHRY and SYGVKD. Here the CDR3 reads CAISDGQGAAEAFF. DNA of the CDR3: TGTGCCATCAGTGACGGACAGGGGGCGGCTGAAGCTTTCTTT.

This clonotype has a count of ten or more. The chain employs TRBV18 and TRBJ2-3; D is unresolved. Germline CDR1 and CDR2: KGHSH and LQKENI. V was pared by 3 bases and J by 0 bases, with 4 bases between. The CDR3 runs to 13 residues. The DNA for the CDR3 is TGTGCCAGCTCACCGTCTAGCACAGATACGCAGTATTTT. This translates into CASSPSSTDTQYF.

This clonotype turned up a few times. The chain carries TRBV20-1 and TRBJ2-1; D unclear. The germline V and J ends were trimmed by 6 bases and 0 bases, with 18 bases remaining between them. This CDR3 region has 16 residues. Germline lookup yields CDR1 DFQATT and CDR2 SNEGSKA (reference sequence). DNA of the CDR3: TGCAGTGCGCCAGGTCTAGGTTCGAGCTCCTACAATGAGCAGTTCTTC. This sequence encodes CSAPGLGSSSYNEQFF.

This chain uses TRBV12-3 or TRBV12-4 with TRBJ1-4; D is unclear. CDR3 length: 15 amino acids. Deletions cut 3 bases from V and 8 bases from J, with 16 bases between. CDR3 residues: CASSLVGTDREKLFF. The CDR3 DNA sequence: TGTGCCAGCAGTTTGGTTGGAACGGACCGGGAAAAACTGTTTTTT.

This clonotype was detected only a few times. The chain combines TRBV27 with TRBJ2-1; D is ambiguous. This CDR3 comprises 13 residues. The V end lost 5 bases, the J end lost 6 bases, and 11 bases lay between the germline ends. The germline gives CDR1 MNHEY, CDR2 SMNVEV (reference sequence). The CDR3 DNA follows: TGTGCCAGCAGTCGTGGGGTTGGCAATGAGCAGTTCTTC. Protein product: CASSRGVGNEQFF.

This clonotype was seen repeatedly, ten times or more. The J gene is TRBJ2-1, the V gene TRBV28, with D uncertain. The germline V and J ends were trimmed by 6 bases and 8 bases, with 14 bases remaining between them. The CDR3 runs 13 residues. Per germline, CDR1 MDHEN and CDR2 SYDVKM. The CDR3 reads CASSLPPVDEQFF. The CDR3 coding sequence is TGTGCCAGCAGCCTCCCCCCTGTCGATGAGCAGTTCTTC.